The clone carrying this T cell receptor (beta chain) was detected only a few times. What it recognizes is unknown. This sample is drawn from a study of T-cell memory formation after mild COVID-19. Background on the study: Largely, the TCR clusters proved donor specific.

TCR alpha and TCR beta cDNA libraries carrying sample barcodes and UMIs came from 5'RACE with constant-segment primers. TCRdb processed the 5' RACE reads anew with MiXCR; each CDR3 protein has one entry. This repertoire shows about 210,000 distinct CDR3 sequences, 8% to 11% found once; its top ten account for just over 3%. Points from the study as a whole: Some clones that responded turned up in pre-infection memory, which suggests that cross-reactive memory joined in. For contracting clones, CD4+ ones sat mainly in CM and EM, CD8+ in EMRA.

Trimming pared 4 bases from V and 4 bases from J, leaving 13 bases between. Germline values: CDR1 SQVTM, CDR2 ANQGSEA. This CDR3 contains 13 residues. The chain combines TRBV29-1 with TRBJ2-5; D not certain. The sequence was collected from a man aged 18 to 30 who had mild COVID-19 (a few samples of this study predate the infection). Cell type and time point are not known. The sample consisted of PBMCs or a T cell subset sorted from them (not recorded which). The CDR3 sequence is CSVVLQPLETQYF. In nucleotides, the CDR3 is TGCAGCGTTGTCTTACAGCCGCTAGAGACCCAGTACTTC.